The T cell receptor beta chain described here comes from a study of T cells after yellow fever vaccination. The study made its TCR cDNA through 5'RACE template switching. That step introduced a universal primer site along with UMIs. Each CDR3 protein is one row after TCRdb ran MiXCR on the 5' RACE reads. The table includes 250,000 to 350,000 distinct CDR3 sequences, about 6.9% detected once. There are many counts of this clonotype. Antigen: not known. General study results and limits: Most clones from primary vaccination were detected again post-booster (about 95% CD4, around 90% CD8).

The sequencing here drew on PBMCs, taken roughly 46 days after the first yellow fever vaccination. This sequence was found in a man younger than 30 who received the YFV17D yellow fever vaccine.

The DNA for the CDR3 is TGCGCCAGCAGCTTGACGTTCGAACAGGCAATAACCGGGGAGCTGTTTTTT. Its protein is CASSLTFEQAITGELFF. V and J are TRBV5-1 and TRBJ2-2, with a tentative D call TRBD1 (5 bases). The CDR3 contains 17 residues. Trimming stripped 1 base from V and 5 bases from J, with 18 bases between. Germline lookup yields CDR1 SGHRS and CDR2 YFSETQ.